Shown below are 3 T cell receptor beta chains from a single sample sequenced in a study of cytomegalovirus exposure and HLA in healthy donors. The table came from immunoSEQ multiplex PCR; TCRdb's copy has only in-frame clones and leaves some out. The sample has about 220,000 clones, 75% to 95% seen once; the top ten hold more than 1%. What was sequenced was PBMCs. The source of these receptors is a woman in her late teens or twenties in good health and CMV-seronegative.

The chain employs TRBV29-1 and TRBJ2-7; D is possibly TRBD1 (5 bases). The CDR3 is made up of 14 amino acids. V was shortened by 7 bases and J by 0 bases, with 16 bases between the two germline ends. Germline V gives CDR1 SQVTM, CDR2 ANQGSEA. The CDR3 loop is CSGLTGESSYEQYF. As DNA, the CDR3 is TGCAGCGGCCTCACAGGCGAAAGCTCCTACGAGCAGTACTTC.

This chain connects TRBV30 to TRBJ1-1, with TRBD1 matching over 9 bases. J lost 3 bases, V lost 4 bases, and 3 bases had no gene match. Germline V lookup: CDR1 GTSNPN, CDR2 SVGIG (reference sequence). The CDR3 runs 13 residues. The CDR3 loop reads CAWTRTGDTEAFF. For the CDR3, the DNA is TGTGCCTGGACGCGGACAGGGGACACTGAAGCTTTCTTT. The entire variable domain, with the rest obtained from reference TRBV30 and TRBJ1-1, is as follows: SQTIHQWPATLVQPVGSPLSLECTVEGTSNPNLYWYRQAAGRGLQLLFYSVGIGQISSEVPQNLSASRPQDRQFILSSKKLLLSDSGFYLCAWTRTGDTEAFFGQGTRLTVV.

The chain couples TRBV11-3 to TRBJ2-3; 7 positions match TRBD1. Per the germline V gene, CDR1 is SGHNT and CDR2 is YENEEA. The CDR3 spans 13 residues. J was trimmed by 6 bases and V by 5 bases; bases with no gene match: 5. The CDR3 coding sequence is TGTGCCAGCAGCGCCCCACAGGGGGATACGCAGTATTTT. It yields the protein CASSAPQGDTQYF.